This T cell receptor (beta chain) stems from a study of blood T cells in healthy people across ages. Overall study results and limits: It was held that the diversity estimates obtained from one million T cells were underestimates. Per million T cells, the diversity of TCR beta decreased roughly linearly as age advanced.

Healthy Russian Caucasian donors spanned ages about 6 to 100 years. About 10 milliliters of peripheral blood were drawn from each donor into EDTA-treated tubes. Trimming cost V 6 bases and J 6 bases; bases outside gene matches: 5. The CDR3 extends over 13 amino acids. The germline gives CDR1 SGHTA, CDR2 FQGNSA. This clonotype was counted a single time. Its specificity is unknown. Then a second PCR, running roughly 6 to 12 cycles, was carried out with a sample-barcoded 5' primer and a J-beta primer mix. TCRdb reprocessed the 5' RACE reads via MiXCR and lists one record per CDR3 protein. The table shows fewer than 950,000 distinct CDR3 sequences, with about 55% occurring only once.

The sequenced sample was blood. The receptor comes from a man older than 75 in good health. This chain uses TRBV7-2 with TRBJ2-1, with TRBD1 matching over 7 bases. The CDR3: CASSQDRSNEQFF. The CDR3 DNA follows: TGTGCCAGCAGTCAGGACAGGAGCAATGAGCAGTTCTTC.